Each of the 12 T cell receptor beta chains below was sequenced from the same sample in a study of blood T cell repertoires in COVID-19. Produced via immunoSEQ multiplex PCR; TCRdb's table is partial and in-frame only. Among about 88,000 clones listed, around nine tenths were seen once. The sample was peripheral blood. Receptor source: an older woman with COVID-19, enrolled during active disease.

V and J are TRBV7-2 and TRBJ2-7; TRBD1 might be the D (6 bases). V was shortened by 4 bases and J by 3 bases, with 7 bases between the two germline ends. Looked up from germline, CDR1 is SGHTA and CDR2 is FQGNSA. The CDR3 contains 12 residues. The CDR3 protein is CASSSTGYEQYF. The CDR3 region has the DNA TGTGCCAGCAGCTCGACAGGCTACGAGCAGTACTTC. The variable domain in full, with the rest retrieved from reference TRBV7-2 and TRBJ2-7, is GAGVSQSPSNKVTEKGKDVELRCDPISGHTALYWYRQSLGQGLEFLIYFQGNSAPDKSGLPSDRFSAERTGGSVSTLTIQRTQQEDSAVYLCASSSTGYEQYFGPGTRLTVT.

The chain has TRBV7-2 and TRBJ1-2; D remains unclear. Germline loops: CDR1 SGHTA, CDR2 FQGNSA. V gave up 4 bases and J gave up 0 bases, with 9 bases separating them. This CDR3 comprises 14 residues. CDR3: CASSSTGANYGYTF. The CDR3 DNA reads as TGTGCCAGCAGCTCCACGGGAGCTAACTATGGCTACACCTTC.

The J gene is TRBJ2-3, the V gene TRBV10-3; 14 positions match TRBD2. The CDR3 loop spans 15 amino acids. The V gene end was trimmed by 7 bases and the J gene end by 2 bases; junction bases not matched to a gene: 2. Germline lookup yields CDR1 ENHRY and CDR2 SYGVKD. This CDR3 reads CAITGLAGDTDTQYF. The CDR3 DNA sequence: TGTGCCATCACGGGACTAGCGGGGGACACAGATACGCAGTATTTT.

The chain uses TRBV6-1 and TRBJ1-1; TRBD1 is a possible D gene (6 bases). Trimming shortened V by 4 bases and J by 1 base, and 16 bases separated the two germline ends. Germline CDR1 and CDR2: MNHNS and SASEGT. CDR3 length: 16 residues. The CDR3 protein is CASSAAGVDGNTEAFF. For the CDR3, the DNA is TGTGCCAGCAGTGCCGCAGGGGTCGATGGGAACACTGAAGCTTTCTTT.

CDR3 in amino acids: CASRTPSSTDTQYF. CDR3 in DNA: TGTGCCAGCCGGACTCCCTCTAGCACAGATACGCAGTATTTT. J is TRBJ2-3 and V is TRBV7-2; maybe TRBD2 (5 bases). Germline CDR1 and CDR2: SGHTA and FQGNSA. V was shortened by 8 bases and J by 0 bases, with 12 bases between the two germline ends. The CDR3 is made up of 14 amino acids.

The V gene is TRBV5-1, the J gene TRBJ2-1; D is perhaps TRBD2 (5 bases). Trimming pared 0 bases from V and 0 bases from J, leaving 7 bases between. This CDR3 has 15 residues. CDR1 and CDR2 from the germline V gene are SGHRS and YFSETQ. The CDR3 region is CASSLAGNSYNEQFF. The CDR3 region has the DNA TGCGCCAGCAGCTTGGCGGGGAACTCCTACAATGAGCAGTTCTTC.

The chain has TRBV18 and TRBJ2-5, with a weak D call TRBD1 (5 bases). There are 13 residues in the CDR3. Germline CDR1 and CDR2: KGHSH and LQKENI. Trimming took 2 bases from V and 5 from J, leaving 9 bases between them. The CDR3, as DNA: TGTGCCAGCTCACCAGACAGAAGGGAGACCCAGTACTTC. Protein sequence: CASSPDRRETQYF.

CDR3 DNA: TGTGCCAGCACCCTAACCCACAGGTGGAACACTGAAGCTTTCTTT. As protein: CASTLTHRWNTEAFF. V is TRBV28 and J is TRBJ1-1, with D possibly being TRBD1 (5 bases). V was pared by 7 bases and J by 1 base, with 16 bases between. The CDR3 loop spans 15 amino acids. Germline V lookup: CDR1 MDHEN, CDR2 SYDVKM.

This chain joins TRBV4-3 and TRBJ1-1; D gene uncertain. Germline loops: CDR1 LGHNA, CDR2 YSLEER. With 1 base removed from V and 1 base from J, the gap between germline ends came to 4 bases. This CDR3 comprises 13 residues. This CDR3 is CASSQVANTEAFF. CDR3 bases: TGCGCCAGCAGCCAAGTAGCGAACACTGAAGCTTTCTTT.

The gene calls are TRBV11-2 and TRBJ1-1; D call uncertain. This CDR3 is built from 15 residues. Trimming stripped 1 base from V and 6 bases from J, with 15 bases between. CDR1 is SGHAT and CDR2 is FQNNGV in the germline V gene. CDR3 DNA sequence: TGTGCCAGCAGCTTAGCTTTCCAGACCGGAGCTGAAGCTTTCTTT. It is translated as CASSLAFQTGAEAFF.

The CDR3 spells CASSKGQGALTGELFF. CDR3 DNA sequence: TGTGCCAGTAGTAAAGGACAGGGGGCGCTTACCGGGGAGCTGTTTTTT. The chain has TRBV19 and TRBJ2-2; 11 bases line up with TRBD1. This CDR3 spans 16 amino acids. The V gene end was trimmed by 4 bases and the J gene end by 5 bases; junction bases not matched to a gene: 6. In germline, CDR1 is LNHDA, CDR2 SQIVND (reference sequence).

This clone showed up just once. The chain combines TRBV12-3 or TRBV12-4 with TRBJ1-4; tentatively, D is TRBD1 (6 bases). The CDR3 has 12 amino acids. Deletions cut 6 bases from V and 6 bases from J, with 8 bases between. CDR3 DNA: TGTGCCAGCAGGCGGGGGCATGAAAAACTGTTTTTT. It translates to CASRRGHEKLFF.